A single sample gave rise to the 32 T cell receptor beta chains below, sequenced in a study of blood T cells in healthy people across ages (dated by TCRdb to about 2015). The library was prepared using 5' RACE. The sequencer was an Illumina HiSeq 2500. A second PCR of roughly 7 to 11 cycles was performed with a sample-barcoded 5' primer and a J-beta primer mix. TCRdb cleaned the public reads at Q25 with fastp, built clones with MiXCR and kept in-frame beta chains. Identical CDR3 proteins give one entry, which carries the most common genes and DNA. For this sample there are under 2 million distinct CDR3 sequences; about 35% appear just once. Of the sample, roughly 12% falls within the top ten clones. Sequenced material: blood. The receptors here all came from a woman in her 30s in good health.

This clonotype was recorded at least ten times. The V and J genes are TRBV10-3 and TRBJ2-5; TRBD1 might be the D (6 bases). V was clipped by 2 bases and J by 5 bases, with 6 bases between them. This CDR3 is 12 amino acids long. Germline CDR1 is ENHRY and CDR2 is SYGVKD. The CDR3 spells CAISEGGETQYF. As DNA, the CDR3 is TGTGCCATCAGTGAGGGGGGCGAGACCCAGTACTTC.

This chain uses TRBV25-1 with TRBJ2-7; a possible D gene is TRBD2 (6 bases). The CDR3 sequence is 15 residues long. Germline CDR1 is MGHDK and CDR2 is SYGVNS. Trimming took off 1 base at V and 0 bases at J, with 10 bases between the two ends. CDR3 in DNA: TGTGCCAGCAGTGAATTGGATAGCGGCTCCTACGAGCAGTACTTC. The encoded protein is CASSELDSGSYEQYF.

V and J are TRBV25-1 and TRBJ2-3, with a weak D call TRBD1 (6 bases). The CDR3 consists of 16 residues. V lost 3 bases and J lost 8, with 21 bases in between. The V gene's germline CDR1 is MGHDK and CDR2 SYGVNS. CDR3 loop: CASSERRGPREGTQYF. In DNA form, the CDR3 reads TGTGCCAGCAGTGAGCGCAGGGGCCCCCGGGAAGGTACGCAGTATTTT.

The chain joins TRBV5-1 to TRBJ2-5, with 8 bases aligning to TRBD2. Germline V gene data show CDR1 as SGHRS and CDR2 as YFSETQ. CDR3 length: 14 residues. J gave up 3 bases and V 6 bases, and 7 bases lay outside the gene matches. The CDR3 coding sequence is TGCGCCAGCAAAAATAGCGGGGCAAAAGAGACCCAGTACTTC. Protein product: CASKNSGAKETQYF.

This clonotype was observed at least ten times. The chain combines TRBV29-1 with TRBJ1-6, with D possibly matching TRBD1 (5 bases). The CDR3 totals 14 residues. Germline CDR1 SQVTM, CDR2 ANQGSEA. Trimming took 4 bases from V and 7 from J, leaving 14 bases between them. CDR3 protein: CSVASGTENSPLHF. In nucleotides, the CDR3 is TGCAGCGTTGCTTCCGGGACCGAGAATTCACCCCTCCACTTT.

V is TRBV7-8 and J is TRBJ1-1; D uncertain. The V end lost 5 bases, the J end lost 6 bases, and 10 bases lay between the germline ends. This CDR3 comprises 12 residues. Germline CDR1 is SGHVS and CDR2 is FQNEAQ. The CDR3 reads CASSQPGAEAFF. For the CDR3, the DNA is TGTGCCAGCAGCCAACCTGGGGCTGAAGCTTTCTTT.

In this sample, this clonotype turned up a few times. The V call is TRBV7-2, the J call TRBJ2-3; no clear D. The V and J ends lost 5 bases and 5 bases respectively, with 20 bases between them. Germline loops: CDR1 SGHTA, CDR2 FQGNSA. The CDR3 length is 16 residues. CDR3 amino acids: CASSQELIFYGDTQYF. The CDR3 bases are TGTGCCAGCAGCCAAGAGCTGATTTTTTATGGAGATACGCAGTATTTT.

Remarks on this clonotype: The junction departs from germline at one end; a sequencing error may be responsible. The chain has TRBV11-3 and TRBJ2-4, with TRBD2 as a possible D gene (6 bases). CDR3 size: 13 residues. Germline V lookup: CDR1 SGHNT, CDR2 YENEEA. The CDR3 here is CASRGDSQDIRYF. The CDR3 DNA reads as TGTGCCAGCAGAGGGGACTCCCAGGACATTCGGTACTTC. Variable domain in full (rest from reference TRBV11-3 and TRBJ2-4): EAGVVQSPRYKIIEKKQPVAFWCNPISGHNTLYWYLQNLGQGPELLIRYENEEAVDDSQLPKDRFSAERLKGVDSTLKIQPAELGDSAVYLCASRGDSQDIRYFGAGTRLSVL.

Only a few counts were recorded for this clonotype. The chain uses TRBV7-6 and TRBJ2-5; TRBD2 matches 9 bases. The length of the CDR3 is 17 residues. The trim removed 1 base at V and 5 bases at J, leaving 11 bases unmatched. CDR1 and CDR2 (germline): SGHVS, FNYEAQ. CDR3 DNA sequence: TGTGCCAGCAGCTTAGGTTTGACTAGCGGATACCCTGAGACCCAGTACTTC. As protein: CASSLGLTSGYPETQYF.

Only a few counts were recorded for this clonotype. As DNA, the CDR3 is TGTGCCACCAGTAAACAATTGAACACTGAAGCTTTCTTT. Protein sequence: CATSKQLNTEAFF. The chain employs TRBV15 and TRBJ1-1; no clear D gene. V was trimmed by 6 bases and J by 0 bases, leaving 8 bases between them. The CDR3 runs 13 residues. Germline-derived CDR1 and CDR2 are LNHNV and YYDKDF (reference sequence).

The chain joins TRBV10-2 to TRBJ2-2; D ambiguous. The CDR3 runs 11 residues. Trimming took 8 bases from V and 10 from J, leaving 11 bases between them. Germline CDR1 reads WSHSY; CDR2 reads SAAADI. CDR3 region: CASWTAPELFF. In nucleotides, the CDR3 is TGCGCCAGCTGGACCGCGCCGGAGCTGTTTTTT.

This clonotype was picked up a small number of times. The chain recombines TRBV6-1 with TRBJ2-1, with 15 positions matching TRBD2. Germline V lookup: CDR1 MNHNS, CDR2 SASEGT. With V trimmed by 0 bases and J by 8 bases, 14 bases remained unmatched. This CDR3 contains 20 residues. The CDR3 DNA sequence: TGTGCCAGCAGTGAAGCTGCCGGGGGACTAGCGGGAGGTTTGTTGGATGAGCAGTTCTTC. It codes for CASSEAAGGLAGGLLDEQFF.

A remark on this clonotype: A read error may explain this, as a much larger clone is one base away. The V call is TRBV7-3, the J call TRBJ2-7, with 8 bases identical to TRBD2. The CDR3 has 13 amino acids. CDR1 is SGHTA, CDR2 FQGTGA, per germline. CDR3 sequence reads: CSSSLSGSNEQYF. As DNA, the CDR3 is TGTTCCAGCAGCTTAAGCGGGAGCAACGAGCAGTACTTC.

This clonotype was seen a handful of times. The chain has TRBV10-3 and TRBJ2-3, with 12 nucleotides matching TRBD2. The CDR3 loop spans 16 amino acids. V dropped 11 bases and J dropped 2; count of bases not matched to a gene: 11. CDR1 and CDR2 (germline): ENHRY, SYGVKD. The CDR3 DNA follows: TGTGCCTCGAGACTAGCGGGAGTAACCCTCACAGATACGCAGTATTTT. Translating gives CASRLAGVTLTDTQYF.

Note on this clonotype: Compared with germline, one end of the junction differs, possibly owing to a read error. The chain couples TRBV7-6 to TRBJ1-1; TRBD1 aligns across 10 bases. The V gene's germline CDR1 is SGHVS and CDR2 FNYEAQ. The length of the CDR3 is 14 residues. CDR3 amino acids: CASSTDRGNTEAFF. The CDR3 bases are TGTGCCAGCAGCACGGACAGGGGGAACACTGAGGCTTTCTTT.

The J gene is TRBJ1-4, the V gene TRBV10-2; 9 bases align to TRBD1. This CDR3 spans 14 amino acids. Germline-derived CDR1 and CDR2 are WSHSY and SAAADI. Losses at the gene ends were 8 bases for V and 7 bases for J; bases not matched to a gene: 8. The CDR3 here is CASGAGTGSEKLFF. DNA of the CDR3: TGCGCCAGCGGCGCCGGGACAGGGAGTGAAAAACTGTTTTTT.

Note on this clonotype: This may come from a read error, since a much larger clone is one base off. V usage is TRBV10-3 and J usage is TRBJ2-3; the D gene is possibly TRBD2 (7 bases). Germline lookup yields CDR1 ENHRY and CDR2 SYGVKD. Trimming cost V 0 bases and J 4 bases, with 17 bases left between them. The CDR3 is 17 amino acids. The DNA for the CDR3 is TGTGCCATCAGTGAGTCGATGGGACGGGGGGCTTCAGATACGCAGTATTTT. Translating it yields CAISESMGRGASDTQYF.

This clonotype was observed a few times. The gene calls are TRBV5-6 and TRBJ2-7; D call uncertain. This CDR3 is built from 14 residues. Trimming shortened V by 0 bases and J by 0 bases, and 7 bases separated the two germline ends. Germline loops: CDR1 SGHDT, CDR2 YYEEEE. For the CDR3, the DNA is TGTGCCAGCAGCTTGGAGGGATTCTCCTACGAGCAGTACTTC. Encoded protein: CASSLEGFSYEQYF.

Of note for this clonotype: A junction end diverges from the germline sequence, so it may reflect a read error. The chain couples TRBV7-3 to TRBJ2-2, with 8 bases lining up with TRBD1. The CDR3 is 14 residues long. Germline CDR1 reads SGHTA; CDR2 reads FQGTGA. The CDR3 bases are TGTGCCAGCAGCTCCAGACAGGGGACCGGGGGGCTGTTTTTT. Translating gives CASSSRQGTGGLFF.

The V gene is TRBV6-2 or TRBV6-3, the J gene TRBJ2-1, with TRBD1 identical over 7 bases. J lost 1 base, V lost 6 bases, and 9 bases had no gene match. CDR1 is MNHEY, CDR2 SVGEGT, per germline. The CDR3 spans 16 residues. CDR3 amino acids: CASSQGQYRSYNEQFF. Written as DNA, the CDR3 is TGTGCCAGCAGCCAGGGACAGTACCGGTCCTACAATGAGCAGTTCTTC.

CDR3 DNA: TGTGCCAGTATGTTGGCGGGAGAGGCGTACTTC. Its protein is CASMLAGEAYF. The V gene is TRBV19, the J gene TRBJ2-7, with 7 bases matching TRBD2. The CDR3 extends over 11 amino acids. Germline V gene data show CDR1 as LNHDA and CDR2 as SQIVND (reference sequence). The trim removed 7 bases at V and 12 bases at J, leaving 9 bases unmatched.

This chain connects TRBV20-1 to TRBJ2-1; either TRBD1 or TRBD2 may supply D (6 bases each). Germline V gene lookup returns CDR1 DFQATT and CDR2 SNEGSKA (reference sequence). The CDR3 extends over 16 amino acids. V lost 0 bases and J 12 bases, leaving 24 bases between the germline ends. The CDR3 protein is CSARDRSGAWAHGQFF. CDR3 sequence (DNA): TGCAGTGCTAGAGATCGGTCGGGGGCCTGGGCCCATGGGCAGTTCTTC.

This clonotype occurred a few times. The rearrangement uses TRBV27 and TRBJ1-1; 9 bases align to TRBD1. This CDR3 comprises 16 residues. The V gene's germline CDR1 is MNHEY and CDR2 SMNVEV (reference sequence). With 5 bases clipped from V and 1 base from J, the junction kept 8 bases outside the gene matches. In DNA, the CDR3 is TGTGCCAGCAGTCTTACAGGGGGCTTACAGAACACTGAAGCTTTCTTT. Translated, it gives CASSLTGGLQNTEAFF.

The chain employs TRBV27 and TRBJ2-3, with 14 bases lining up with TRBD2. J was trimmed by 4 bases and V by 6 bases; bases with no gene match: 6. The CDR3 is 16 amino acids. CDR1 is MNHEY and CDR2 is SMNVEV in the germline V gene (reference sequence). CDR3 in amino acids: CASSWGTSGRPDTQYF. CDR3 DNA: TGTGCCAGCAGCTGGGGGACTAGCGGGAGACCAGATACGCAGTATTTT.

This clonotype has only a few counts. This chain joins TRBV10-3 and TRBJ1-1; the D is unclear. The CDR3 covers 13 residues. Per the germline V gene, CDR1 is ENHRY and CDR2 is SYGVKD. Trimming pared 6 bases from V and 1 base from J, leaving 9 bases between. CDR3: CAIRERENTEAFF. For the CDR3, the DNA is TGTGCCATCAGGGAACGGGAGAACACTGAAGCTTTCTTT.

Worth noting for this clonotype: At one boundary the junction diverges from the germline segment, which might be a read error. The chain couples TRBV6-7 to TRBJ2-1, with 10 bases fitting TRBD1. TRBV6-7 is known as an ORF, though its function is uncertain. The CDR3 contains 15 residues. CDR3 sequence reads: CVSWVRDRGQGEQFF. The DNA of the CDR3 is TGTGTCAGCTGGGTCCGGGACAGGGGTCAGGGCGAGCAGTTCTTC.

The table lists this clonotype with a few counts. CDR3 coding DNA: TGCAGCGCGGTCCGGGCGGATTCTGAAGCTTTCTTT. It encodes CSAVRADSEAFF. J is TRBJ1-1 and V is TRBV29-1; D call uncertain. Germline CDR1 reads SQVTM; CDR2 reads ANQGSEA. CDR3 length: 12 residues. The V gene lost 7 bases and the J gene lost 6 bases, with 15 bases spanning the gap.

The CDR3 here is CASSVEEGLNYGYTF. The CDR3 coding sequence is TGTGCCAGCAGCGTAGAGGAAGGACTTAACTATGGCTACACCTTC. The chain joins TRBV9 to TRBJ1-2, with D unresolved. This CDR3 is built from 15 residues. The V gene's germline CDR1 is SGDLS and CDR2 YYNGEE. V was trimmed by 0 bases and J by 1 base, leaving 10 bases between them.

The chain couples TRBV4-2 to TRBJ2-3; 10 bases map to TRBD1. With 2 bases clipped from V and 6 bases from J, the junction kept 17 bases outside the gene matches. Germline V gene lookup returns CDR1 LGHNA and CDR2 YNFKEQ. This CDR3 is built from 19 residues. As DNA, the CDR3 is TGTGCCAGCAGCCAAACCGGGACAGGGGCAGATTATTTTATGGATACGCAGTATTTT. Translating gives CASSQTGTGADYFMDTQYF.

This clonotype was recorded many times. CDR3 nucleotide sequence: TGCAGTATCTTAGGTGACAAAAACATTCAGTACTTC. Amino acids: CSILGDKNIQYF. The chain employs TRBV20-1 and TRBJ2-4; no firm D call. There are 12 residues in the CDR3. Germline CDR1 reads DFQATT; CDR2 reads SNEGSKA (reference sequence). Trimming left V 8 bases short and J 3 bases short, with 11 bases between.

The chain links TRBV30 to TRBJ2-7; 8 bases match TRBD2. Germline lookup yields CDR1 GTSNPN and CDR2 SVGIG (reference sequence). V was pared by 3 bases and J by 2 bases, with 0 bases of the junction left unmatched. The CDR3 has 12 amino acids. The CDR3 loop reads CAWRGLAYEQYF. The CDR3, as DNA: TGTGCCTGGAGGGGACTAGCCTACGAGCAGTACTTC. Complete variable domain (other parts from reference TRBV30 and TRBJ2-7): SQTIHQWPATLVQPVGSPLSLECTVEGTSNPNLYWYRQAAGRGLQLLFYSVGIGQISSEVPQNLSASRPQDRQFILSSKKLLLSDSGFYLCAWRGLAYEQYFGPGTRLTVT.

The CDR3 spells CASSLEGLLNEQFF. The CDR3 DNA reads TGCGCCAGCAGCTTGGAGGGGCTCCTGAATGAGCAGTTCTTC. The chain carries TRBV5-1 and TRBJ2-1, with D possibly being TRBD1 (5 bases). Trimming pared 0 bases from V and 7 bases from J, leaving 11 bases between. This CDR3 has 14 amino acids. Per germline, CDR1 SGHRS and CDR2 YFSETQ.